This passage covers 20 T cell receptor beta chains from one sample sequenced in a study of T cells in Graves' hyperthyroidism and ophthalmopathy. RNA transcripts yielded amplified TCR beta CDR3 regions. Carried out on the TCR CDR3, a first-round RT-PCR used the HTBI primer set. TCRdb re-called the multiplex PCR reads through MiXCR, storing one row per CDR3 protein. Of fewer than 650,000 distinct CDR3 sequences listed, roughly 14% are singletons. Sequenced input: blood. These receptors were obtained from a woman between 40 and 55 years old with Graves' ophthalmopathy.

This clonotype was observed at least ten times. The conserved phenylalanine or tryptophan normally closing the CDR3 is absent here, so this likely arose from a read error. The chain combines TRBV6-1 with TRBJ2-7; 11 bases fit TRBD1. Per the germline V gene, CDR1 is MNHNS and CDR2 is SASEGT. The CDR3 has 16 amino acids. V lost 0 bases, J lost 4 bases, and 5 bases stayed unmatched. CDR3 loop: CASSEARDRGFYEQYL. CDR3 in DNA: TGTGCCAGCAGTGAAGCGAGGGACAGGGGGTTTTACGAGCAGTACCTC.

This clonotype was seen ten or more times. This sequence joins TRBV6-1 and TRBJ2-7; either TRBD1 or TRBD2 may fit D (6 bases each). V was trimmed by 7 bases and J by 3 bases, leaving 19 bases between them. Germline V gives CDR1 MNHNS, CDR2 SASEGT. The CDR3 has 15 amino acids. In nucleotides, the CDR3 is TGTGCCAGCACCGAAGATGGGGGGCCCATCTACGAGCAGTACTTC. Protein product: CASTEDGGPIYEQYF.

Many counts were recorded for this clonotype. V and J are TRBV30 and TRBJ2-5, with TRBD2 as a possible D gene (5 bases). CDR1 and CDR2 from the germline V gene are GTSNPN and SVGIG (reference sequence). There are 15 residues in the CDR3. With 3 bases removed from V and 2 bases from J, the gap between germline ends came to 16 bases. CDR3 amino acids: CAWSEGWSTQETQYF. For the CDR3, the DNA is TGTGCCTGGAGCGAGGGATGGAGCACACAAGAGACCCAGTACTTC.

This clonotype was seen many times. The rearrangement joins TRBV6-1 to TRBJ2-1, with 11 bases matching TRBD2. CDR3 length: 13 amino acids. The ends lost 6 bases at V and 7 bases at J; junction bases unmatched: 2. Germline CDR1 reads MNHNS; CDR2 reads SASEGT. The DNA for the CDR3 is TGTGCCAGCAGCGTAGCGGGAGGGAATGAGCAGTTCTTC. This encodes CASSVAGGNEQFF.

This clonotype was recorded many times. The chain couples TRBV12-3 or TRBV12-4 to TRBJ2-5; the D call may be TRBD1 or TRBD2 (6 bases each). The length of the CDR3 is 14 residues. V was shortened by 2 bases and J by 5 bases, with 12 bases between the two germline ends. The CDR3 bases are TGTGCCAGCAGTTTATTGGGGGGCAGGGAGACCCAGTACTTC. It specifies CASSLLGGRETQYF.

This clonotype was seen ten or more times. The chain employs TRBV6-1 and TRBJ2-7; 7 nucleotides agree with TRBD1. V lost 6 bases, J lost 5 bases, and 7 bases stayed unmatched. The CDR3 is 13 residues long. The germline CDR1 and CDR2 sequences are MNHNS and SASEGT. The CDR3 sequence is CASRETGVNEQYF. The CDR3 DNA reads as TGTGCCAGCAGGGAAACAGGGGTGAACGAGCAGTACTTC.

This clonotype was picked up many times. The V and J genes are TRBV27 and TRBJ2-2, with a weak D call TRBD2 (6 bases). The germline V gene has CDR1 MNHEY and CDR2 SMNVEV (reference sequence). Trimming removed 8 bases from V and 7 bases from J, with 14 bases in between. The CDR3 extends over 13 amino acids. DNA of the CDR3: TGTGCCAGCGGGTCCAGGGAGGACGGGGAGCTGTTTTTT. The encoded protein is CASGSREDGELFF.

The chain's CDR3 is CASSVGTGGWSNQPQHF. The DNA for the CDR3 is TGTGCCAGTAGTGTCGGGACAGGGGGCTGGAGCAATCAGCCCCAGCATTTT. The chain combines TRBV19 with TRBJ1-5; the match to TRBD1 covers 12 bases. The CDR3 covers 17 residues. V shed 5 bases and J 1 base; nucleotides not matched to a gene: 6. The germline V gene encodes CDR1 LNHDA and CDR2 SQIVND (reference sequence).

This clonotype was seen many times. The rearrangement uses TRBV6-1 and TRBJ2-7, with D uncertain. V was shortened by 6 bases and J by 2 bases, with 17 bases between the two germline ends. The CDR3 consists of 15 residues. Per germline, CDR1 MNHNS and CDR2 SASEGT. CDR3 DNA: TGTGCCAGCAGCGTTGGGCCCGGGTCTCCCTACGAGCAGTACTTC. This codes for CASSVGPGSPYEQYF.

This clonotype was observed many times. The chain is built from TRBV28 and TRBJ1-1, with a weak D call TRBD1 (6 bases). Trimming took 6 bases from V and 5 from J, leaving 13 bases between them. CDR1 and CDR2 from the germline V gene are MDHEN and SYDVKM. CDR3 length: 13 amino acids. CDR3 sequence: CASRIGRGTEAFF. CDR3 bases: TGTGCCAGCAGAATCGGGAGGGGGACTGAAGCTTTCTTT.

This clonotype has more than one count but fewer than ten. The chain recombines TRBV12-3 or TRBV12-4 with TRBJ1-1; no firm D call. There are 13 residues in the CDR3. The V gene lost 3 bases and the J gene lost 5 bases, with 10 bases spanning the gap. The CDR3 coding sequence is TGTGCCAGCAGTTTCGCGAGGGAGACTGAAGCTTTCTTT. Encoded protein: CASSFARETEAFF.

This clonotype was detected a few times. This chain links TRBV9 with TRBJ1-3; TRBD1 agrees at 9 bases. V lost 5 bases to trimming and J lost 4 bases; unmatched junction nucleotides: 13. Germline V gives CDR1 SGDLS, CDR2 YYNGEE. CDR3 length: 17 residues. The CDR3 nucleotides are TGTGCCAGCAGTCGTGGCCGGGACAGGGTGTACGGAAACACCATATATTTT. It translates to CASSRGRDRVYGNTIYF.

The sample holds many counts of this clonotype. This chain uses TRBV5-1 with TRBJ2-2; D call uncertain. The CDR3 covers 15 residues. CDR1 SGHRS and CDR2 YFSETQ come from the germline V gene. V lost 4 bases and J lost 5, with 15 bases in between. The DNA for the CDR3 is TGCGCCAGCAGCCCGGTACAATTGGGGACCGGGGAGCTGTTTTTT. It codes for CASSPVQLGTGELFF.

This clonotype was picked up many times. The chain is built from TRBV20-1 and TRBJ2-5; tentatively, D is TRBD1 or TRBD2 (5 bases each). Germline CDR1 is DFQATT and CDR2 is SNEGSKA (reference sequence). There are 16 residues in the CDR3. V was shortened by 6 bases and J by 5 bases, with 25 bases between the two germline ends. The CDR3 bases are TGCAGTGCCAAGAGACGGGACGAGGCTTTTCGGGAGACCCAGTACTTC. Amino acid sequence: CSAKRRDEAFRETQYF.

In its sample, this clonotype was seen many times. The genes are TRBV28 and TRBJ2-5; D possibly uses TRBD1 or TRBD2 (7 bases each). The V end was cut by 5 bases, the J end by 5 bases, with 15 bases between. The CDR3 covers 14 residues. Germline CDR1 reads MDHEN; CDR2 reads SYDVKM. CDR3 in DNA: TGTGCCAGCAGTGCTCAGGGGGGGGAGGAGACCCAGTACTTC. This encodes CASSAQGGEETQYF.

The chain recombines TRBV11-3 with TRBJ2-7, with D possibly matching TRBD2 (6 bases). V was trimmed by 0 bases and J by 2 bases, leaving 11 bases between them. CDR3 length: 15 residues. Germline CDR1 reads SGHNT; CDR2 reads YENEEA. The CDR3 is CASSLEVGGTYEQYF. The CDR3, as DNA: TGTGCCAGCAGCTTAGAGGTGGGAGGCACCTACGAGCAGTACTTC.

The sample holds many counts of this clonotype. The V call is TRBV19, the J call TRBJ1-2; D is unresolved. Trimming left V 0 bases short and J 1 base short, with 9 bases between. The CDR3 length is 15 residues. Germline CDR1 is LNHDA and CDR2 is SQIVND (reference sequence). CDR3 sequence: CASSIDSAFNYGYTF. In DNA, the CDR3 is TGTGCCAGTAGTATAGATTCAGCTTTTAACTATGGCTACACCTTC.

This clonotype was seen only a few times. This chain joins TRBV19 and TRBJ2-5; the match to TRBD2 covers 12 bases. Germline trimming cut 8 bases from V and 4 bases from J; bases unmatched to any gene: 11. Germline V CDR1 and CDR2: LNHDA, SQIVND (reference sequence). The CDR3 spans 16 residues. CDR3 residues: CASLASGRASGETQYF. DNA for the CDR3: TGTGCCAGTTTAGCTAGCGGGAGGGCCTCGGGAGAGACCCAGTACTTC.

About this clonotype itself: Since a much larger clone is just one base distant, this may be a read error. This chain connects TRBV9 to TRBJ2-7; D gene uncertain. The CDR3 is 16 residues long. Germline CDR1 SGDLS, CDR2 YYNGEE. As DNA, the CDR3 is TGTGCCAGCAGCGTAGATGGATCTAGTAGATACTACGGGCAGTACTTC. Its protein is CASSVDGSSRYYGQYF.

V usage is TRBV6-2 or TRBV6-3 and J usage is TRBJ1-1, with 7 bases aligning to TRBD1. CDR1 and CDR2 (germline): MNHEY, SVGEGT. J gave up 0 bases and V 6 bases, and 16 bases lay outside the gene matches. The CDR3 extends over 18 amino acids. CDR3 sequence (DNA): TGTGCCAGCAGAAGTAGCCCGGGACAGACCTCTATGAACACTGAAGCTTTCTTT. As protein: CASRSSPGQTSMNTEAFF.